The entry below gives a single T cell receptor beta chain sequence along with its context. The data derive from a study of blood T cell repertoires in COVID-19. Study as a whole: Spain, Italy and the United States supplied samples that represented acute and convalescent COVID-19. Sources were T cells, B-cell-depleted T cells, or PBMCs; the material itself was cDNA or gDNA.

With 3 bases clipped from V and 4 bases from J, the junction kept 6 bases outside the gene matches. CDR1 is SGDLS, CDR2 YYNGEE, per germline. The length of the CDR3 is 15 residues. In the original workflow: Reference gene primer amplification gave nucleated cell count estimates. Assay: immunoSEQ multiplex PCR; the TCRdb copy retains only in-frame clones and omits some. The V and J calls and clone size come from that table; D and trimming were worked out from the DNA. Among about 210,000 clones listed, roughly 78% were seen once. The specimen was peripheral blood. The chain employs TRBV9 and TRBJ1-3, with 8 bases lining up with TRBD1. The TCR sequence derives from a woman in her 40s with acute or convalescent COVID-19. In nucleotides, the CDR3 is TGTGCCAGCAGCGCGGGACAGGCCGACGGAAACACCATATATTTT. Protein product: CASSAGQADGNTIYF.